This entry lists 29 T cell receptor beta chains sequenced from one sample in a study of shared clonotypes between healthy human individuals. CD45RO-negative cells were positively selected for CCR7, leaving out terminally differentiated effector memory CD45RA+ cells. Produced via immunoSEQ multiplex PCR; TCRdb's table is partial and in-frame only. The sample contains about 2.1 million clones, just over 90% of which appear only once. Sequencing used naive CD8+ T cells from PBMCs. The receptors were gathered from a man younger than 35 in good health. Some clones in this sample may be carry-over from other donors' samples.

The rearrangement links TRBV5-6 to TRBJ2-7, with D possibly called TRBD1 or TRBD2 (5 bases each). V was pared by 2 bases and J by 2 bases, with 11 bases between. Germline V gene sequence: CDR1 SGHDT, CDR2 YYEEEE. The CDR3 runs 14 residues. The CDR3 sequence is CASSFAGAAYEQYF. The CDR3 DNA follows: TGTGCCAGCAGCTTTGCCGGGGCCGCCTACGAGCAGTACTTC. Using reference TRBV5-6 and TRBJ2-7 for the parts outside the CDR3, the full variable domain is DAGVTQSPTHLIKTRGQQVTLRCSPKSGHDTVSWYQQALGQGPQFIFQYYEEEERQRGNFPDRFSGHQFPNYSSELNVNALLLGDSALYLCASSFAGAAYEQYFGPGTRLTVT.

In its sample, this clone was seen once. CDR3 protein: CASSLGTTGSGQPQHF. The CDR3, as DNA: TGTGCCAGCAGCTTAGGAACAACAGGGTCAGGTCAGCCCCAGCATTTT. The chain combines TRBV11-2 with TRBJ1-5; D is perhaps TRBD1 (6 bases). Germline V gives CDR1 SGHAT, CDR2 FQNNGV. The V end was cut by 1 base, the J end by 6 bases, with 16 bases between. The CDR3 has 16 amino acids.

The chain links TRBV14 to TRBJ2-2; D call uncertain. The CDR3 is made up of 13 amino acids. The V and J ends lost 7 bases and 7 bases respectively, with 13 bases between them. In germline, CDR1 is SGHDN, CDR2 FVKESK. This chain's CDR3 is CASMGVYGGELFF. CDR3 in DNA: TGTGCCAGCATGGGTGTTTATGGCGGGGAGCTGTTTTTT.

Comments on this clone: The same CDR3 can be traced to other DNA sequences in this sample. The chain has TRBV27 and TRBJ1-5; the D is unclear. CDR1 and CDR2 from the germline V gene are MNHEY and SMNVEV (reference sequence). The germline V and J ends were trimmed by 0 bases and 4 bases, with 7 bases remaining between them. The CDR3 spans 14 residues. For the CDR3, the DNA is TGTGCCAGCAGTTTATCTAGGGTTAATCAGCCCCAGCATTTT. Residues: CASSLSRVNQPQHF.

V gene TRBV7-9 combines with J gene TRBJ2-5; D unclear. Germline V gives CDR1 SEHNR, CDR2 FQNEAQ (reference sequence). The CDR3 has 14 residues. Trimming removed 5 bases at V and 2 bases at J, with 12 bases between. CDR3 sequence (DNA): TGTGCCAGCAGCCTTACCGGGTATCAAGAGACCCAGTACTTC. Amino acid sequence: CASSLTGYQETQYF.

V and J are TRBV7-9 and TRBJ2-5; the D gene is possibly TRBD1 (6 bases). This CDR3 contains 15 residues. CDR1 and CDR2 (germline): SEHNR, FQNEAQ (reference sequence). Between the trimmed V and J ends, which lost 5 bases and 5 bases, there was a span of 18 bases. The CDR3 DNA sequence: TGTGCCAGCAGCCCCACGGGGACAACAGGGGAGACCCAGTACTTC. It translates to CASSPTGTTGETQYF.

The V gene is TRBV6-5, the J gene TRBJ2-1, with 10 bases aligning to TRBD2. This CDR3 region has 16 residues. Germline CDR1 and CDR2: MNHEY and SVGAGI. The V and J ends lost 2 bases and 4 bases, in that order; junction bases with no gene match: 5. Written as DNA, the CDR3 is TGTGCCAGCAGTTACCACGGGACTAGCGCATACAATGAGCAGTTCTTC. Its translation is CASSYHGTSAYNEQFF.

Details on this clone: This CDR3 is also generated by other DNA sequences in the sample. This chain joins TRBV29-1 and TRBJ2-2; D may correspond to TRBD1 or TRBD2 (5 bases each). The V gene lost 3 bases and the J gene lost 1 base, with 9 bases spanning the gap. The CDR3 loop spans 14 amino acids. The germline V gene encodes CDR1 SQVTM and CDR2 ANQGSEA. CDR3 coding DNA: TGCAGCGTTGACTGGGACGGGAACACCGGGGAGCTGTTTTTT. Translated, it gives CSVDWDGNTGELFF.

The chain carries TRBV6-6 and TRBJ2-2; 11 bases match TRBD2. The CDR3 spans 16 residues. V was clipped by 8 bases and J by 2 bases; unmatched bases: 7. Germline V lookup: CDR1 MNHNY, CDR2 SVGAGI (reference sequence). The CDR3 spells CASSGLAGDNTGELFF. The CDR3 nucleotides are TGTGCCAGCTCTGGACTAGCGGGCGATAACACCGGGGAGCTGTTTTTT.

This clone was counted between two and nine times. V and J are TRBV7-2 and TRBJ1-5, with no clear D. In germline, CDR1 is SGHTA, CDR2 FQGNSA. There are 13 residues in the CDR3. Trimming cost V 5 bases and J 11 bases, with 16 bases left between them. The CDR3 reads CASSDVPVGAQHF. The CDR3 DNA reads TGTGCCAGCAGCGATGTCCCGGTGGGTGCCCAGCATTTT.

This clone is a singleton in its sample. This sequence joins TRBV7-8 and TRBJ2-5; tentative D call: TRBD2 (5 bases). Germline CDR1 is SGHVS and CDR2 is FQNEAQ. The CDR3 length is 13 residues. Trimming pared 3 bases from V and 3 bases from J, leaving 8 bases between. The CDR3 bases are TGTGCCAGCAGCTTCAGAGGGAAAGAGACCCAGTACTTC. Its translation is CASSFRGKETQYF.

CDR3 coding DNA: TGTGCCAGCCGTGCTGCGACAGCAACTAATGAAAAACTGTTTTTT. Residues: CASRAATATNEKLFF. The chain recombines TRBV27 with TRBJ1-4; TRBD1 is a possible D gene (5 bases). CDR3 length equals 15 residues. Trimming removed 8 bases at V and 0 bases at J, with 13 bases between. Looked up from germline, CDR1 is MNHEY and CDR2 is SMNVEV (reference sequence).

J is TRBJ2-7 and V is TRBV15; TRBD2 aligns across 8 bases. The CDR3 runs to 13 residues. Germline-derived CDR1 and CDR2 are LNHNV and YYDKDF (reference sequence). V was pared by 6 bases and J by 7 bases, with 8 bases of the junction left unmatched. The CDR3 DNA sequence: TGTGCCACCAGGATGTTAGCGGGACGGGAGCAGTACTTC. It encodes CATRMLAGREQYF.

The rearrangement links TRBV4-1 to TRBJ1-6; 9 bases are shared with TRBD1. The V gene's germline CDR1 is MGHRA and CDR2 YSYEKL. The CDR3 has 15 residues. With 5 bases clipped from V and 5 bases from J, the junction kept 4 bases outside the gene matches. The CDR3 DNA sequence: TGCGCCAGCAGCTCTGGGACAGGGAATAATTCACCCCTCCACTTT. This translates into CASSSGTGNNSPLHF.

The rearrangement links TRBV7-9 to TRBJ1-1; D is unclear. V was pared by 2 bases and J by 7 bases, with 14 bases between. Germline V gene data show CDR1 as SEHNR and CDR2 as FQNEAQ (reference sequence). The CDR3 has 14 residues. DNA of the CDR3: TGTGCCAGCAGCTTAAGTAACAGCGCTGATGAAGCTTTCTTT. Translating gives CASSLSNSADEAFF.

As for this clone: The same CDR3 can be traced to other DNA sequences in this sample. This chain joins TRBV28 and TRBJ1-5; 9 nucleotides match TRBD1. This CDR3 has 15 residues. The V segment lost 4 bases and the J segment 1 base; nucleotides outside the gene matches: 2. CDR1 and CDR2 from the germline V gene are MDHEN and SYDVKM. CDR3 coding DNA: TGTGCCAGCAGTTCAACAGGGGGCAGCAATCAGCCCCAGCATTTT. Translated, it gives CASSSTGGSNQPQHF.

The chain has TRBV28 and TRBJ2-1; D remains ambiguous. The CDR3 contains 13 residues. Germline assignment: CDR1 MDHEN and CDR2 SYDVKM. V was clipped by 6 bases and J by 8 bases, with 14 bases between them. This CDR3 reads CASSRTPFDEQFF. CDR3 DNA sequence: TGTGCCAGCAGCCGAACCCCCTTTGATGAGCAGTTCTTC.

This chain links TRBV5-1 with TRBJ2-5; maybe TRBD2 (6 bases). This CDR3 contains 14 residues. V lost 4 bases to trimming and J lost 2 bases, with 12 bases between them. CDR1 and CDR2 (germline): SGHRS, YFSETQ. The CDR3 here is CASSDYGGQETQYF. The CDR3 DNA reads TGCGCCAGCAGCGATTATGGGGGGCAAGAGACCCAGTACTTC.

As DNA, the CDR3 is TGTGCCAGCAGCGTTAGCAGGGAAGGGACAAACTACAATGAGCAGTTCTTC. Translating gives CASSVSREGTNYNEQFF. This rearrangement joins TRBV9 to TRBJ2-1; tentatively, D is TRBD1 (6 bases). Germline V lookup: CDR1 SGDLS, CDR2 YYNGEE. This CDR3 comprises 17 residues. V lost 2 bases and J lost 3, with 18 bases in between.

This chain joins TRBV9 and TRBJ1-6; the D gene is possibly TRBD1 (5 bases). The CDR3 sequence is 12 residues long. V was pared by 3 bases and J by 13 bases, with 11 bases between. The germline gives CDR1 SGDLS, CDR2 YYNGEE. The CDR3 DNA reads as TGTGCCAGCAGCGCCGGGGGGGTTCCCCTCCACTTT. Amino acids: CASSAGGVPLHF. Supplemented by reference TRBV9 and TRBJ1-6, the full variable domain reads DSGVTQTPKHLITATGQRVTLRCSPRSGDLSVYWYQQSLDQGLQFLIQYYNGEERAKGNILERFSAQQFPDLHSELNLSSLELGDSALYFCASSAGGVPLHFGNGTRLTVT.

The chain links TRBV7-9 to TRBJ2-7, with D tentatively TRBD2 (5 bases). The V end was cut by 5 bases, the J end by 2 bases, with 19 bases between. CDR1 is SEHNR and CDR2 is FQNEAQ in the germline V gene (reference sequence). The CDR3 spans 16 residues. In DNA form, the CDR3 reads TGTGCCAGCAGCACTCCGATAGAGGGTTCAGCCTACGAGCAGTACTTC. It translates to CASSTPIEGSAYEQYF.

This chain links TRBV6-1 with TRBJ1-1; no clear D gene. Trimming left V 3 bases short and J 6 bases short, with 5 bases between. The CDR3 runs 11 residues. From germline, CDR1 is MNHNS and CDR2 SASEGT. In nucleotides, the CDR3 is TGTGCCAGCAGTGAGGTAGCTGAAGCTTTCTTT. Its translation: CASSEVAEAFF.

The rearrangement joins TRBV27 to TRBJ2-1, with 10 positions matching TRBD2. Germline V gene lookup returns CDR1 MNHEY and CDR2 SMNVEV (reference sequence). The J segment lost 0 bases and the V segment lost 3 bases, leaving 5 bases of the junction unmatched. This CDR3 has 17 amino acids. CDR3 in amino acids: CASSFDSSGSSYNEQFF. For the CDR3, the DNA is TGTGCCAGCAGTTTTGACTCTAGCGGGAGCTCCTACAATGAGCAGTTCTTC.

This chain joins TRBV29-1 and TRBJ1-2, with D unresolved. Germline assignment: CDR1 SQVTM and CDR2 ANQGSEA. The CDR3 is made up of 12 amino acids. Trimming left V 6 bases short and J 8 bases short, with 16 bases between. In DNA, the CDR3 is TGCAGCGTAAACTGGCCACGATGGGGCTACACCTTC. As protein: CSVNWPRWGYTF. The whole variable domain, filled in from reference TRBV29-1 and TRBJ1-2, reads SAVISQKPSRDICQRGTSLTIQCQVDSQVTMMFWYRQQPGQSLTLIATANQGSEATYESGFVIDKFPISRPNLTFSTLTVSNMSPEDSSIYLCSVNWPRWGYTFGSGTRLTVV.

The chain has TRBV27 and TRBJ2-2, with a weak D call TRBD1 (6 bases). The CDR3 extends over 15 amino acids. V lost 4 bases, J lost 5 bases, and 14 bases lay in between. The germline gives CDR1 MNHEY, CDR2 SMNVEV (reference sequence). In DNA, the CDR3 is TGTGCCAGCAGTTACAGGGCTTCAGGGACCGGGGAGCTGTTTTTT. Its translation: CASSYRASGTGELFF.

This sequence joins TRBV19 and TRBJ2-5; a possible D gene is TRBD1 (6 bases). This CDR3 contains 15 residues. From germline, CDR1 is LNHDA and CDR2 SQIVND (reference sequence). V was shortened by 6 bases and J by 5 bases, with 19 bases between the two germline ends. The CDR3 coding sequence is TGTGCCAGTAGCCCACAGGGCCCTTCTTATGAGACCCAGTACTTC. Its translation is CASSPQGPSYETQYF.

This chain joins TRBV7-9 and TRBJ1-1, with 8 nucleotides matching TRBD1. Germline V gene data show CDR1 as SEHNR and CDR2 as FQNEAQ (reference sequence). The trim removed 2 bases at V and 5 bases at J, leaving 13 bases unmatched. The CDR3 length is 17 residues. The CDR3 is CASSLPSAGGARTEAFF. The CDR3 DNA follows: TGTGCCAGCAGCTTACCATCGGCAGGGGGCGCACGAACTGAAGCTTTCTTT.

As regards this clone: This specimen includes other DNA sequences encoding the same CDR3. V and J are TRBV6-5 and TRBJ2-7; D is possibly TRBD2 (5 bases). The CDR3 spans 14 residues. Trimming left V 1 base short and J 3 bases short, with 10 bases between. CDR1 MNHEY and CDR2 SVGAGI come from the germline V gene. CDR3 sequence: CASSYFGGLYEQYF. In DNA, the CDR3 is TGTGCCAGCAGTTACTTCGGAGGACTCTACGAGCAGTACTTC.

This chain joins TRBV2 and TRBJ2-6; D ambiguous. Trimming removed 2 bases from V and 0 bases from J, with 5 bases in between. The CDR3 has 15 amino acids. The germline CDR1 and CDR2 sequences are SNHLY and FYNNEI. CDR3 DNA: TGTGCCAGCAGTGAACGAAGCTCTGGGGCCAACGTCCTGACTTTC. This encodes CASSERSSGANVLTF.